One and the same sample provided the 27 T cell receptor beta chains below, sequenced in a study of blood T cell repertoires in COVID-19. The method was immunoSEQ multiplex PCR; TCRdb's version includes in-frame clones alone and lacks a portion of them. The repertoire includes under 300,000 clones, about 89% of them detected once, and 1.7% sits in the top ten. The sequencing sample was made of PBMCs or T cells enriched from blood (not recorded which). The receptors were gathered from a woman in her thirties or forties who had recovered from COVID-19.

CDR3 in amino acids: CASSIIFVAGRETQYF. Here the CDR3 DNA reads TGTGCCAGTAGTATAATATTCGTGGCTGGGAGGGAGACCCAGTACTTC. The rearrangement uses TRBV19 and TRBJ2-5; D perhaps matches TRBD2 (6 bases). The CDR3 runs to 16 residues. Trimming cost V 2 bases and J 5 bases, with 18 bases left between them. Germline loops: CDR1 LNHDA, CDR2 SQIVND (reference sequence).

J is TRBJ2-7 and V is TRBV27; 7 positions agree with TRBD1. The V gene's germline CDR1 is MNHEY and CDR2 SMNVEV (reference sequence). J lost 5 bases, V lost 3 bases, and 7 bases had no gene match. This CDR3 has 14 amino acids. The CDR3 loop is CASSLRQGLNEQYF. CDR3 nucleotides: TGTGCCAGCAGTTTGCGACAGGGTTTGAACGAGCAGTACTTC.

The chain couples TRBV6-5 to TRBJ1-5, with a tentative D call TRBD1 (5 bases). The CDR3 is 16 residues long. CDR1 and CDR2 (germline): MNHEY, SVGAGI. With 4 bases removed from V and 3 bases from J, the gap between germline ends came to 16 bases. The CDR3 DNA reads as TGTGCCAGCAGTTCCAACTCAGGACAAGACAATCAGCCCCAGCATTTT. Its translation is CASSSNSGQDNQPQHF.

This chain's CDR3 is CASSVGRSSYNEQFF. The DNA for the CDR3 is TGTGCCAGCAGCGTAGGGCGGAGTTCCTACAATGAGCAGTTCTTC. The chain combines TRBV9 with TRBJ2-1; no reliable D call. Germline CDR1 reads SGDLS; CDR2 reads YYNGEE. The CDR3 is 15 residues long. Trimming pared 0 bases from V and 1 base from J, leaving 8 bases between.

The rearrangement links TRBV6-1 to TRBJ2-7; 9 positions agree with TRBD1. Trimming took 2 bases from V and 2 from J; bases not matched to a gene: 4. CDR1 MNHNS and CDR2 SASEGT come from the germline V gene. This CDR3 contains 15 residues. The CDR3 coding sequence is TGTGCCAGCAGTGAATTGGGACAGGGAGCCTACGAGCAGTACTTC. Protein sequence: CASSELGQGAYEQYF.

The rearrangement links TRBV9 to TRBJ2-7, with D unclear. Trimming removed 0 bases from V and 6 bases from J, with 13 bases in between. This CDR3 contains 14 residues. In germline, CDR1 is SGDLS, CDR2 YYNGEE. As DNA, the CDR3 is TGTGCCAGCAGCGTAGACTCGGTCGCGAGCGAGCAGTACTTC. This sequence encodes CASSVDSVASEQYF.

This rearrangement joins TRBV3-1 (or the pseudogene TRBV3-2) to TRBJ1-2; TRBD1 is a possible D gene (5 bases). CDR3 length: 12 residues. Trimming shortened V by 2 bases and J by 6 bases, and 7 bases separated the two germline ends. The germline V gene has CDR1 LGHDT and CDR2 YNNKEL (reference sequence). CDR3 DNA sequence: TGTGCCAGCAGCCAACGGGGGGATGGCTACACCTTC. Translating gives CASSQRGDGYTF.

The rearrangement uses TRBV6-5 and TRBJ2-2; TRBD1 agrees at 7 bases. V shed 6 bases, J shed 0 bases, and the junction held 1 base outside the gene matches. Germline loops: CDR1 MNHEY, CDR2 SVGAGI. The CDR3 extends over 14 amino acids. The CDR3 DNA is TGTGCCAGCAGGGGGACAGCGAACACCGGGGAGCTGTTTTTT. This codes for CASRGTANTGELFF.

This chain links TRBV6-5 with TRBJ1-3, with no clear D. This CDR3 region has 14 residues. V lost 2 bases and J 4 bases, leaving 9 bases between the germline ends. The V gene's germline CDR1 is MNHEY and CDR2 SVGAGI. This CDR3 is CASSYREAGNTIYF. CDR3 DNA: TGTGCCAGCAGTTACAGGGAGGCCGGAAACACCATATATTTT.

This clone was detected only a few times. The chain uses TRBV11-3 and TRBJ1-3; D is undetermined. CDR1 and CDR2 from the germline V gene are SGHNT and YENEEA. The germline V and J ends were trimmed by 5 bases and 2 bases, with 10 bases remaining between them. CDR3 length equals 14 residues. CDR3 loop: CASSRGVTGNTIYF. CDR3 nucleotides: TGTGCCAGCAGCCGCGGGGTAACTGGAAACACCATATATTTT.

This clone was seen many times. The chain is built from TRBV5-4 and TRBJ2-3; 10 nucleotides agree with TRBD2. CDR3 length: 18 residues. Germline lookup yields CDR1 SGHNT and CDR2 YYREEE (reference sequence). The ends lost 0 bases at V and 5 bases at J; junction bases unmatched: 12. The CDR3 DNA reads TGTGCCAGCAGCTTGGCGCTAGCGGGGGTACCTTGGGAAGATACGCAGTATTTT. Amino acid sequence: CASSLALAGVPWEDTQYF.

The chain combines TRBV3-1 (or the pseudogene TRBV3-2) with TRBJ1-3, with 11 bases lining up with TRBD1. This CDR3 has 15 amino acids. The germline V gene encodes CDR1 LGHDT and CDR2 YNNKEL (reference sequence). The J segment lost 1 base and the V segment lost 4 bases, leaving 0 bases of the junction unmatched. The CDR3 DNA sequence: TGTGCCAGCAGCCGGGACAGGGGGTCTGGAAACACCATATATTTT. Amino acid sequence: CASSRDRGSGNTIYF.

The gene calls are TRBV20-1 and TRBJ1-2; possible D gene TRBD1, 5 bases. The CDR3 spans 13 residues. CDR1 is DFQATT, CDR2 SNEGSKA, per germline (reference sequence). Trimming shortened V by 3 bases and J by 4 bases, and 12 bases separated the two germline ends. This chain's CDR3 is CSASSGLSYGYTF. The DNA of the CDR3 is TGCAGTGCTAGTTCGGGACTGAGCTATGGCTACACCTTC.

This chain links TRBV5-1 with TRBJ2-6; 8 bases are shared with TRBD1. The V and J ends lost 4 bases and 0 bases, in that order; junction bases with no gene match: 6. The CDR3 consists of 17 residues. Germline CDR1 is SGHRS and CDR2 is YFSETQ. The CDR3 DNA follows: TGCGCCAGCAGCGACGGACAGGGCCACTCTGGGGCCAACGTCCTGACTTTC. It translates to CASSDGQGHSGANVLTF.

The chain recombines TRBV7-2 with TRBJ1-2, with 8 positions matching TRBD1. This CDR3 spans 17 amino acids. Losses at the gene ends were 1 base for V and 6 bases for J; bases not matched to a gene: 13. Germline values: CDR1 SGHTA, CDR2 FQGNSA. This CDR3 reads CASSLEVSTGGVDGYTF. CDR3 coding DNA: TGTGCCAGCAGCTTAGAGGTTTCCACAGGGGGAGTCGATGGCTACACCTTC.

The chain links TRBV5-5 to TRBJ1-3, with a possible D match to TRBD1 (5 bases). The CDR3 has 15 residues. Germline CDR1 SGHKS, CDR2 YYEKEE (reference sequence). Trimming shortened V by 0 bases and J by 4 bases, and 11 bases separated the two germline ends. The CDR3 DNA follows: TGTGCCAGCAGCTTGGTAGCGGGGACCGGAAACACCATATATTTT. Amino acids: CASSLVAGTGNTIYF.

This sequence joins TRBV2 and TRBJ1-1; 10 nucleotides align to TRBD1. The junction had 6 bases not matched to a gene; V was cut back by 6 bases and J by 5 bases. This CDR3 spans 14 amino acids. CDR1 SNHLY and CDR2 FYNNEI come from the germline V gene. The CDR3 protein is CASRWRQGATEAFF. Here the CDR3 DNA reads TGTGCCAGCAGGTGGCGACAGGGGGCGACTGAAGCTTTCTTT.

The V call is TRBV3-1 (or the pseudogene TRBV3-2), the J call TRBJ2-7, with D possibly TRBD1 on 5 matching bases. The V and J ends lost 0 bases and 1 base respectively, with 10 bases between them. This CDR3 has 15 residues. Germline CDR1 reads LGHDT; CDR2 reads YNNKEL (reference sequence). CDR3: CASSQDPDKSYEQYF. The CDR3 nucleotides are TGTGCCAGCAGCCAAGACCCGGACAAGTCCTACGAGCAGTACTTC.

The CDR3 DNA sequence: TGTGCCAGCAGCGCGGACGGAGGAAAACTGTTTTTT. Protein: CASSADGGKLFF. V and J are TRBV9 and TRBJ1-4; D unclear. Germline CDR1 SGDLS, CDR2 YYNGEE. V gave up 3 bases and J gave up 10 bases, with 10 bases separating them. The CDR3 is 12 amino acids. Drawing the rest from reference TRBV9 and TRBJ1-4, the complete variable domain is DSGVTQTPKHLITATGQRVTLRCSPRSGDLSVYWYQQSLDQGLQFLIQYYNGEERAKGNILERFSAQQFPDLHSELNLSSLELGDSALYFCASSADGGKLFFGSGTQLSVL.

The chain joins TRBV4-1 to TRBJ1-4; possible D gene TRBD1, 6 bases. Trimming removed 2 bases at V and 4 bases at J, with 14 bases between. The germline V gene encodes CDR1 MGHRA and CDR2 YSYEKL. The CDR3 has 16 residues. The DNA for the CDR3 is TGCGCCAGCAGCCAATCCTTTACAGGGCTTAATGAAAAACTGTTTTTT. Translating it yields CASSQSFTGLNEKLFF.

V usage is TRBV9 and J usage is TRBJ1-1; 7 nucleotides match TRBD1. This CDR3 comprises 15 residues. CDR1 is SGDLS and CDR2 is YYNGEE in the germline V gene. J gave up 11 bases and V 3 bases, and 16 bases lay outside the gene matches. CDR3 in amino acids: CASSAQSHNTGEAFF. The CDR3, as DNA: TGTGCCAGCAGCGCCCAGAGCCATAACACAGGGGAGGCTTTCTTT. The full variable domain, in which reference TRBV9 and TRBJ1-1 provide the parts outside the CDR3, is DSGVTQTPKHLITATGQRVTLRCSPRSGDLSVYWYQQSLDQGLQFLIQYYNGEERAKGNILERFSAQQFPDLHSELNLSSLELGDSALYFCASSAQSHNTGEAFFGQGTRLTVV.

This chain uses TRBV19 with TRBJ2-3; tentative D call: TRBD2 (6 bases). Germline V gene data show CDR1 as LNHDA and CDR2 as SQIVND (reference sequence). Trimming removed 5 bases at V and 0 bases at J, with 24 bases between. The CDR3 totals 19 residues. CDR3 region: CASSFSSLGGMGSTDTQYF. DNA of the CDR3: TGTGCCAGTAGTTTTTCCTCGTTGGGAGGCATGGGGAGCACAGATACGCAGTATTTT.

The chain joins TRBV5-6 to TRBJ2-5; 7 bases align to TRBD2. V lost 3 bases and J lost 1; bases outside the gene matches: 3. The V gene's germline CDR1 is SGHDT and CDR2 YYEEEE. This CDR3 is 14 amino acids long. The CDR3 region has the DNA TGTGCCAGCAGCTCCTCGGGGGGCCAAGAGACCCAGTACTTC. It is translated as CASSSSGGQETQYF.

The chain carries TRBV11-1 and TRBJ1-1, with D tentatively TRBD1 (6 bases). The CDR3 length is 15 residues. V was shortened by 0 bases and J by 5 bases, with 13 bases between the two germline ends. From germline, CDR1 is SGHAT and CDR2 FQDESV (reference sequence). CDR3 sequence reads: CASSLARQGKTEAFF. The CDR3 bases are TGTGCCAGCAGCTTAGCTCGCCAGGGGAAGACTGAAGCTTTCTTT.

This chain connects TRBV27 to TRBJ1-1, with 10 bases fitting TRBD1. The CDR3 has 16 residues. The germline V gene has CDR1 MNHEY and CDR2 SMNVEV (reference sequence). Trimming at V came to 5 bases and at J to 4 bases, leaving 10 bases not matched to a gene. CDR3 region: CASSPRTGGVGTEAFF. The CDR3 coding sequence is TGTGCCAGCAGTCCGAGGACAGGGGGGGTCGGCACTGAAGCTTTCTTT.

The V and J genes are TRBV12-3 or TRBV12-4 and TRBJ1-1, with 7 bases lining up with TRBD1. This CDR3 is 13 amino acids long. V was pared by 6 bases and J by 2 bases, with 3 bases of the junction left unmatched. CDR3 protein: CASSRDRNTEAFF. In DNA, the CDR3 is TGTGCCAGCAGCCGGGACAGAAACACTGAAGCTTTCTTT.

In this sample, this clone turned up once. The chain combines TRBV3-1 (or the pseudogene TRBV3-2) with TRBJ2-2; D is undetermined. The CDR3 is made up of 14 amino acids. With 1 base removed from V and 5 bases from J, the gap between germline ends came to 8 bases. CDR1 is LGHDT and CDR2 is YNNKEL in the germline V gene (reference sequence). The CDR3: CASSQGYGTGELFF. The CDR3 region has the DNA TGTGCCAGCAGCCAAGGCTACGGGACCGGGGAGCTGTTTTTT.